These 32 T cell receptor beta chains came from one sample sequenced in a study of CD8 T cells in ankylosing spondylitis. TCRdb re-called the 5' RACE reads with MiXCR, one entry per CDR3 protein. The data hold 150,000 to 250,000 distinct CDR3 sequences, with more than 10% observed a single time. The sequenced material came from blood, either unsorted or a sorted T cell fraction (not recorded which). All receptors derive from a male donor with ankylosing spondylitis or in good health (not recorded which).

This clonotype was counted a few times. This rearrangement joins TRBV4-1 to TRBJ2-7, with 10 bases identical to TRBD2. The CDR3 sequence is 16 residues long. The V gene end was trimmed by 2 bases and the J gene end by 6 bases; junction bases not matched to a gene: 10. Germline-derived CDR1 and CDR2 are MGHRA and YSYEKL. CDR3 sequence (DNA): TGCGCCAGCAGCCAATTCAGCGGGGGGGCTCCCGGCGAGCAGTACTTC. This encodes CASSQFSGGAPGEQYF.

This clonotype showed up many times. The rearrangement joins TRBV12-3 or TRBV12-4 to TRBJ2-5; TRBD2 agrees at 7 bases. V lost 6 bases to trimming and J lost 4 bases; unmatched junction nucleotides: 2. The CDR3 is 12 amino acids. CDR3 bases: TGTGCCAGCAGCCTAGCGGTAGAGACCCAGTACTTC. It is translated as CASSLAVETQYF.

CDR3 residues: CASSQDWRDEQFF. The CDR3 region has the DNA TGCGCCAGCAGCCAAGATTGGAGGGATGAGCAGTTCTTC. The chain employs TRBV4-1 and TRBJ2-1, with D tentatively TRBD2 (6 bases). The V gene lost 0 bases and the J gene lost 8 bases, with 8 bases spanning the gap. Germline V gene data show CDR1 as MGHRA and CDR2 as YSYEKL. The CDR3 length is 13 residues.

The rearrangement joins TRBV29-1 to TRBJ2-7; no clear D. Germline V gene lookup returns CDR1 SQVTM and CDR2 ANQGSEA. Between the trimmed V and J ends, which lost 0 bases and 0 bases, there was a span of 6 bases. The CDR3 length is 13 residues. CDR3 in DNA: TGCAGCGTTGAAGATGTCTACTCCTACGAGCAGTACTTC. Its protein is CSVEDVYSYEQYF.

J is TRBJ2-1 and V is TRBV19; D is perhaps TRBD1 (6 bases). Germline V gene sequence: CDR1 LNHDA, CDR2 SQIVND (reference sequence). The CDR3 runs 16 residues. The ends were cut back, 0 bases at V and 6 bases at J, with 15 bases in the middle. The CDR3 sequence is CASSIEVLGGLNEQFF. The CDR3, as DNA: TGTGCCAGTAGTATAGAGGTTCTAGGGGGTCTCAATGAGCAGTTCTTC.

This clonotype has a handful of counts. The genes are TRBV10-2 and TRBJ2-2; no definite D call. V was cut by 9 bases and J by 2 bases, with 10 bases left in between. The CDR3 has 13 residues. Germline CDR1 and CDR2: WSHSY and SAAADI. The CDR3 sequence is CASTGLNTGELFF. The CDR3 DNA follows: TGCGCCAGTACGGGCCTAAACACCGGGGAGCTGTTTTTT.

The sample holds many counts of this clonotype. CDR3 residues: CASSLLVRNEQFF. The CDR3 coding sequence is TGTGCCAGCAGCTTATTGGTAAGGAATGAGCAGTTCTTC. J is TRBJ2-1 and V is TRBV7-9, with no clear D. This CDR3 is built from 13 residues. With 2 bases removed from V and 7 bases from J, the gap between germline ends came to 9 bases. Germline V gene lookup returns CDR1 SEHNR and CDR2 FQNEAQ (reference sequence). The variable domain in full, completed from reference TRBV7-9 and TRBJ2-1, reads DTGVSQNPRHKITKRGQNVTFRCDPISEHNRLYWYRQTLGQGPEFLTYFQNEAQLEKSRLLSDRFSAERPKGSFSTLEIQRTEQGDSAMYLCASSLLVRNEQFFGPGTRLTVL.

This clonotype has only a few counts. This chain joins TRBV28 and TRBJ2-7; 8 bases are a match to TRBD2. Germline lookup yields CDR1 MDHEN and CDR2 SYDVKM. The CDR3 is 14 residues long. V gave up 10 bases and J gave up 3 bases; unmatched junction bases: 11. DNA for the CDR3: TGTGCCACCTCCAGCGGGAGCAACGGCTACGAGCAGTACTTC. Its protein is CATSSGSNGYEQYF.

This sequence joins TRBV23-1 and TRBJ2-1; D remains unclear. TRBV23-1 is an ORF; its function is uncertain. With 3 bases removed from V and 7 bases from J, the gap between germline ends came to 16 bases. This CDR3 is 15 amino acids long. The CDR3 region is CASSHQPDGENEQFF. Here the CDR3 DNA reads TGCGCCAGCAGTCATCAGCCGGACGGCGAAAATGAGCAGTTCTTC.

This clonotype was picked up many times. This chain uses TRBV4-1 with TRBJ2-4; D may be TRBD2 (6 bases). Germline V lookup: CDR1 MGHRA, CDR2 YSYEKL. This CDR3 comprises 16 residues. The germline V and J ends were trimmed by 7 bases and 8 bases, with 24 bases remaining between them. The chain's CDR3 is CASTPTGLRARDIQYF. CDR3 nucleotides: TGCGCCAGCACCCCTACGGGACTTAGGGCGAGAGACATTCAGTACTTC.

This clonotype has more than one count but fewer than ten. This rearrangement joins TRBV27 to TRBJ2-1, with TRBD2 matching 11 bases. This CDR3 has 15 amino acids. Germline V gives CDR1 MNHEY, CDR2 SMNVEV (reference sequence). V lost 5 bases and J lost 5; bases outside the gene matches: 5. In DNA, the CDR3 is TGTGCCAGCAGTACAGGGACTAGCGGAAACAATGAGCAGTTCTTC. Its protein product is CASSTGTSGNNEQFF.

In this sample, this clonotype turned up many times. CDR3 DNA sequence: TGTGCCAGCAGTCTAAACACAGGGCCAGATACGCAGTATTTT. The encoded protein is CASSLNTGPDTQYF. The chain joins TRBV3-1 to TRBJ2-3; D perhaps matches TRBD1 (6 bases). V was trimmed by 6 bases and J by 4 bases, leaving 14 bases between them. The CDR3 sequence is 14 residues long. Germline CDR1 reads LGHDT; CDR2 reads YNNKEL (reference sequence).

This clonotype was detected only a few times. This sequence joins TRBV12-3 or TRBV12-4 and TRBJ1-4; D unresolved. The V end was cut by 5 bases, the J end by 7 bases, with 17 bases between. The CDR3 loop spans 15 amino acids. CDR3 sequence: CASSPRTEGGEKLFF. CDR3 nucleotides: TGTGCCAGCAGTCCCCGGACCGAGGGAGGTGAAAAACTGTTTTTT.

This clonotype has more than one count but fewer than ten. The genes are TRBV20-1 and TRBJ2-1; D perhaps matches TRBD2 (6 bases). The germline gives CDR1 DFQATT, CDR2 SNEGSKA (reference sequence). The CDR3 has 14 amino acids. V was clipped by 3 bases and J by 6 bases, with 15 bases between them. This CDR3 reads CSASHWDSINEQFF. In nucleotides, the CDR3 is TGCAGTGCTAGCCACTGGGACTCCATCAATGAGCAGTTCTTC.

In this sample, this clonotype turned up a few times. The chain joins TRBV12-3 or TRBV12-4 to TRBJ2-7, with a weak D call TRBD2 (5 bases). The length of the CDR3 is 14 residues. With 4 bases removed from V and 5 bases from J, the gap between germline ends came to 15 bases. The DNA for the CDR3 is TGTGCCAGCAGTTCCTACGGGATGAACCACGAGCAGTACTTC. Translated: CASSSYGMNHEQYF.

Comments on this clonotype: This may be a read error: a much more frequent sequence differs by one nucleotide. The CDR3, as DNA: TGTGCCAGCAGCACCCAAACAGGGGGCAATGAGCAGTTCTTC. This encodes CASSTQTGGNEQFF. This chain links TRBV27 with TRBJ2-1; the match to TRBD1 covers 8 bases. The CDR3 sequence is 14 residues long. From germline, CDR1 is MNHEY and CDR2 SMNVEV (reference sequence). Unmatched junction bases numbered 7, after V lost 6 bases and J lost 6 bases.

This clonotype has just a few counts. V and J are TRBV7-9 and TRBJ2-1, with TRBD1 identical over 7 bases. The CDR3 runs to 15 residues. J was trimmed by 8 bases and V by 1 base; bases with no gene match: 8. The germline V gene encodes CDR1 SEHNR and CDR2 FQNEAQ (reference sequence). CDR3 DNA sequence: TGTGCCAGCAGCTTAGAACTCCAGGGGGTTGATGAGCAGTTCTTC. It is translated as CASSLELQGVDEQFF.

The rearrangement links TRBV29-1 to TRBJ2-7; D is perhaps TRBD1 or TRBD2 (5 bases each). The CDR3 length is 15 residues. Germline V gives CDR1 SQVTM, CDR2 ANQGSEA. Trimming cost V 7 bases and J 3 bases, with 22 bases left between them. CDR3 amino acids: CSAGSGSRAFYEQYF. The CDR3, as DNA: TGCAGCGCCGGATCGGGGTCCAGGGCTTTCTACGAGCAGTACTTC.

J is TRBJ1-2 and V is TRBV21-1; the D call of TRBD1 is as the table states it, not checked on the DNA. TRBV21-1 is a listed pseudogene. The CDR3 covers 16 residues. DNA for the CDR3: TGTGCCAGCAGCAAAGGGCGGACAGGGGGGTACTATGGCTACACCTTC. This gives the protein CASSKGRTGGYYGYTF.

A few counts support this clonotype. This sequence joins TRBV12-3 or TRBV12-4 and TRBJ1-5; unclear D gene. Trimming removed 8 bases from V and 10 bases from J, with 15 bases in between. This CDR3 has 12 amino acids. CDR3 DNA sequence: TGTGCCAGCCGTCCAGGCGGTGGACCCCAGCATTTT. Translated: CASRPGGGPQHF.

The rearrangement joins TRBV20-1 to TRBJ2-7, with 10 bases lining up with TRBD1. CDR3 size: 15 residues. V lost 6 bases and J lost 2; bases outside the gene matches: 10. Germline V gene lookup returns CDR1 DFQATT and CDR2 SNEGSKA (reference sequence). CDR3 residues: CSALNTGTGAYEQYF. For the CDR3, the DNA is TGCAGTGCCCTGAACACCGGGACAGGGGCCTACGAGCAGTACTTC.

This clonotype was recorded at least ten times. The chain recombines TRBV28 with TRBJ2-3; TRBD2 matches at 8 bases. Unmatched junction bases numbered 4, after V lost 5 bases and J lost 3 bases. Germline CDR1 is MDHEN and CDR2 is SYDVKM. The CDR3 is 14 amino acids. CDR3 region: CASSATSVTDTQYF. CDR3 nucleotide sequence: TGTGCCAGCAGTGCGACTAGCGTAACAGATACGCAGTATTTT. The variable domain in full, with the rest retrieved from reference TRBV28 and TRBJ2-3, is DVKVTQSSRYLVKRTGEKVFLECVQDMDHENMFWYRQDPGLGLRLIYFSYDVKMKEKGDIPEGYSVSREKKERFSLILESASTNQTSMYLCASSATSVTDTQYFGPGTRLTVL.

This clonotype was counted between two and nine times. The chain carries TRBV11-2 and TRBJ2-5; TRBD2 might be the D (5 bases). Trimming removed 8 bases at V and 5 bases at J, with 15 bases between. The CDR3 is 13 amino acids. Per the germline V gene, CDR1 is SGHAT and CDR2 is FQNNGV. The CDR3 DNA sequence: TGTGCCAGCGGAGGCCCCGAGTGGGAGACCCAGTACTTC. Translating gives CASGGPEWETQYF.

This clonotype was seen a handful of times. This sequence joins TRBV4-2 and TRBJ2-7; 11 bases are shared with TRBD2. The CDR3 is 15 amino acids. Looked up from germline, CDR1 is LGHNA and CDR2 is YNFKEQ. Losses at the gene ends were 4 bases for V and 5 bases for J; bases not matched to a gene: 7. The CDR3 is CASSPIAGGPHEQYF. The DNA of the CDR3 is TGTGCCAGCAGCCCGATAGCGGGAGGGCCCCACGAGCAGTACTTC.

J is TRBJ1-1 and V is TRBV14; D unresolved. Germline V lookup: CDR1 SGHDN, CDR2 FVKESK. The CDR3 runs to 13 residues. Trimming shortened V by 3 bases and J by 8 bases, and 13 bases separated the two germline ends. In nucleotides, the CDR3 is TGTGCCAGCAGCCAGTATAGGTTTGAGGAAGCTTTCTTT. Its protein product is CASSQYRFEEAFF. Full variable domain (remainder filled in from reference TRBV14 and TRBJ1-1): EAGVTQFPSHSVIEKGQTVTLRCDPISGHDNLYWYRRVMGKEIKFLLHFVKESKQDESGMPNNRFLAERTGGTYSTLKVQPAELEDSGVYFCASSQYRFEEAFFGQGTRLTVV.

This clonotype has more than one count but fewer than ten. This rearrangement joins TRBV5-1 to TRBJ2-1; 7 bases are shared with TRBD2. This CDR3 has 13 amino acids. The V gene end was trimmed by 6 bases and the J gene end by 8 bases; junction bases not matched to a gene: 8. Germline CDR1 and CDR2: SGHRS and YFSETQ. CDR3 in amino acids: CASTSGKADEQFF. As DNA, the CDR3 is TGCGCCAGCACCAGCGGGAAAGCTGATGAGCAGTTCTTC.

V usage is TRBV25-1 and J usage is TRBJ2-7; no clear D gene. The CDR3 length is 16 residues. V lost 4 bases to trimming and J lost 3 bases, with 19 bases between them. The V gene's germline CDR1 is MGHDK and CDR2 SYGVNS. Here the CDR3 reads CASSGAGLASYYEQYF. The CDR3 bases are TGTGCCAGCAGTGGGGCTGGTTTAGCCTCCTACTACGAGCAGTACTTC.

This clonotype has at least ten counts. This chain links TRBV12-3 or TRBV12-4 with TRBJ2-7; D might be TRBD2 (6 bases). V was clipped by 6 bases and J by 3 bases, with 18 bases between them. This CDR3 contains 15 residues. The CDR3 reads CASSPSPAGDYEQYF. In DNA form, the CDR3 reads TGTGCCAGCAGCCCCTCTCCAGCGGGTGACTACGAGCAGTACTTC.

In its sample, this clonotype was seen many times. Written as DNA, the CDR3 is TGCGCCAGCAGCTTGCGCAGGGATGGAACCGGGGAGCTGTTTTTT. Translated, it gives CASSLRRDGTGELFF. The chain links TRBV5-1 to TRBJ2-2; maybe TRBD1 (5 bases). The CDR3 spans 15 residues. Per germline, CDR1 SGHRS and CDR2 YFSETQ. Trimming took off 1 base at V and 5 bases at J, with 12 bases between the two ends. The whole variable domain, filled in from reference TRBV5-1 and TRBJ2-2, reads KAGVTQTPRYLIKTRGQQVTLSCSPISGHRSVSWYQQTPGQGLQFLFEYFSETQRNKGNFPGRFSGRQFSNSRSEMNVSTLELGDSALYLCASSLRRDGTGELFFGEGSRLTVL.

This sequence joins TRBV20-1 and TRBJ1-1; tentative D call: TRBD1 (6 bases). Germline V gene sequence: CDR1 DFQATT, CDR2 SNEGSKA (reference sequence). CDR3 length: 13 residues. Trimming took 5 bases from V and 3 from J, leaving 13 bases between them. The CDR3 coding sequence is TGCAGTGCTGCGGGGCGGGGGCACACTGAAGCTTTCTTT. It encodes CSAAGRGHTEAFF.

This clonotype was counted only a few times. This chain links TRBV15 with TRBJ1-1; D not resolved. Trimming cost V 3 bases and J 1 base, with 9 bases left between them. CDR1 LNHNV and CDR2 YYDKDF come from the germline V gene (reference sequence). CDR3 size: 14 residues. The CDR3 nucleotides are TGTGCCACCAGCAGGGCAGGCAGGAACACTGAAGCTTTCTTT. Translated, it gives CATSRAGRNTEAFF.

J is TRBJ1-6 and V is TRBV3-1; 7 nucleotides match TRBD1. The V gene's germline CDR1 is LGHDT and CDR2 YNNKEL (reference sequence). This CDR3 is 16 amino acids long. The V gene end was trimmed by 1 base and the J gene end by 7 bases; junction bases not matched to a gene: 7. Written as DNA, the CDR3 is TGTGCCAGCAGCCAAGCCCCAGGGGGGATAAATTCACCCCTCCACTTT. It codes for CASSQAPGGINSPLHF.